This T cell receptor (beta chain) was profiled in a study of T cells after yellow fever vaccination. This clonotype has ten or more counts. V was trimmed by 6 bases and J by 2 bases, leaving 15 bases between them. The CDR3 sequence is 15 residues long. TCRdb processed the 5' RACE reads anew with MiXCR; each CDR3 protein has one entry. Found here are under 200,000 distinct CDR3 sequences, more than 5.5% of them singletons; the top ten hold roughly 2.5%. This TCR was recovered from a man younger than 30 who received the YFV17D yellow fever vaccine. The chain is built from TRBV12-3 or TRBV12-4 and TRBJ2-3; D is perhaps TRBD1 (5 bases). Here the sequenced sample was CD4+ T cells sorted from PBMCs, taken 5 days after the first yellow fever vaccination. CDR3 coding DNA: TGTGCCAGCAGCGCCATGGGCAGGGACACAGATACGCAGTATTTT. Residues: CASSAMGRDTDTQYF.